This T cell receptor (beta chain) was profiled in a study of T cell repertoires in cytomegalovirus infection. Germline CDR1 reads LNHDA; CDR2 reads SQIVND (reference sequence). This CDR3 spans 17 amino acids. Losses at the gene ends were 6 bases for V and 7 bases for J; bases not matched to a gene: 11. TCRdb re-analysed the reads in MiXCR, keeping a single row per CDR3 protein. The table shows 450,000 to 650,000 distinct CDR3 sequences, with 26% occurring only once. This clonotype was observed many times. Its antigen is not identified. Overall study findings and caveats: In two of eight donors, the top clonotype was HLA-C-restricted CMV-specific.

Sequencing was carried out using PBMCs. This clonotype was sampled from a human donor in good health (CMV status not recorded). Some clones in this sample may be carry-over from other donors' samples. The chain carries TRBV19 and TRBJ2-1, with 14 bases identical to TRBD2. In DNA, the CDR3 is TGTGCCAGTAGCCACGCCCAGGGACTAGCGGGAGAAAATGAGCAGTTCTTC. This sequence encodes CASSHAQGLAGENEQFF.